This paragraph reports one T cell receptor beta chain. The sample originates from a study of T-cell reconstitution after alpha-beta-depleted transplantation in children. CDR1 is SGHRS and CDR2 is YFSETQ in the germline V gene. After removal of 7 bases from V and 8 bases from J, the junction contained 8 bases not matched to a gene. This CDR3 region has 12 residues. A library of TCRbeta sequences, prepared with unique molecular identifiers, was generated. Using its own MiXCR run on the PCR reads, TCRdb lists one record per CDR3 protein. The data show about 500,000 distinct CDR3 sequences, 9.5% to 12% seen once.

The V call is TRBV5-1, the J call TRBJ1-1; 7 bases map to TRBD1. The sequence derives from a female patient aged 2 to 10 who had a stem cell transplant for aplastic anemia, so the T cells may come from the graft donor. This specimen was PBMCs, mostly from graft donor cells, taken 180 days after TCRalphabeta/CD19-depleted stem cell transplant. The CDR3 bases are TGCGCCAGCGGTCAAGGGACAGACGAAGCTTTCTTT. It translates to CASGQGTDEAFF.